This T cell receptor beta chain was sequenced for a study of shared clonotypes between healthy human individuals. The germline CDR1 and CDR2 sequences are SGHRS and YFSETQ. CDR3 length equals 17 residues. Deletions cut 4 bases from V and 2 bases from J, with 22 bases between. Some clones are missing from TCRdb's copy, which holds only in-frame ones; the method was immunoSEQ multiplex PCR. This table has hundreds of thousands of clones, nearly 98% appearing once. The naive CD8 population came from CD45RO-negative cells selected for CCR7, without terminally differentiated effector memory CD45RA+ cells.

Sequencing used naive CD8+ T cells sorted from blood. This sequence was found in a young man in good health. The gene calls are TRBV5-1 and TRBJ2-7, with TRBD1 as a possible D gene (5 bases). The CDR3 nucleotides read TGCGCCAGCAGCGAAGGTCCCGACCCAGGGATAACCTACGAGCAGTACTTC. Translation: CASSEGPDPGITYEQYF.